The 6 T cell receptor beta chains below were found in one sample sequenced in a study of control samples from healthy donors and cancer patients. Clones were read by immunoSEQ multiplex PCR, and TCRdb kept only the in-frame ones, dropping some. This table has 100,000 to 150,000 clones, 75% to 95% appearing once. The sequenced sample consisted of blood. These receptors were taken from a man aged 18-30 years in good health.

This sequence joins TRBV27 and TRBJ2-1; the match to TRBD2 covers 9 bases. The J segment lost 6 bases and the V segment lost 6 bases, leaving 6 bases of the junction unmatched. CDR3 size: 14 residues. The germline V gene encodes CDR1 MNHEY and CDR2 SMNVEV (reference sequence). CDR3 DNA: TGTGCCAGCAGATTGGCTAGCGGGATCAATGAGCAGTTCTTC. It specifies CASRLASGINEQFF.

The chain has TRBV21-1 and TRBJ2-7. TRBV21-1 is marked as a pseudogene. The CDR3 totals 16 residues. Here the CDR3 DNA reads TGTGCCAGCAGCAAAGATCGAGGGGTCAGGATAGGGAAGCAGTACGTC. Protein sequence: CASSKDRGVRIGKQYV.

V usage is TRBV7-3 and J usage is TRBJ2-5; D possibly corresponds to TRBD2 (6 bases). This CDR3 contains 18 residues. Trimming pared 2 bases from V and 0 bases from J, leaving 19 bases between. The V gene's germline CDR1 is SGHTA and CDR2 FQGTGA. The CDR3 region has the DNA TGTGCCAGCAGCTTATACCCAGGTTGGGGGGAGGACCAAGAGACCCAGTACTTC. Translating gives CASSLYPGWGEDQETQYF. Using reference TRBV7-3 and TRBJ2-5 for the parts outside the CDR3, the full variable domain is GAGVSQTPSNKVTEKGKYVELRCDPISGHTALYWYRQSLGQGPEFLIYFQGTGAADDSGLPNDRFFAVRPEGSVSTLKIQRTERGDSAVYLCASSLYPGWGEDQETQYFGPGTRLLVL.

The chain is built from TRBV9 and TRBJ1-4; 7 nucleotides line up with TRBD1. Germline values: CDR1 SGDLS, CDR2 YYNGEE. The CDR3 is 14 amino acids. V shed 4 bases, J shed 6 bases, and the junction held 6 bases outside the gene matches. CDR3 bases: TGTGCCAGCAGCCCACCCACAGGGGATGAAAAACTGTTTTTT. Translated, it gives CASSPPTGDEKLFF.

The V gene is TRBV5-1, the J gene TRBJ2-1; D is possibly TRBD2 (7 bases). The CDR3 loop spans 13 amino acids. Germline lookup yields CDR1 SGHRS and CDR2 YFSETQ. The V gene lost 9 bases and the J gene lost 3 bases, with 13 bases spanning the gap. CDR3 region: CATSGEGYNEQFF. The CDR3 coding sequence is TGCGCCACCTCAGGGGAGGGCTACAATGAGCAGTTCTTC.

This sequence joins TRBV19 and TRBJ1-5; possible D gene TRBD1, 6 bases. V gave up 3 bases and J gave up 6 bases, with 15 bases separating them. CDR1 is LNHDA and CDR2 is SQIVND in the germline V gene (reference sequence). This CDR3 spans 15 amino acids. The CDR3, as DNA: TGTGCCAGTAGTATGCCCCCCCAGGGGTCTCAGCCCCAGCATTTT. Translation gives CASSMPPQGSQPQHF.